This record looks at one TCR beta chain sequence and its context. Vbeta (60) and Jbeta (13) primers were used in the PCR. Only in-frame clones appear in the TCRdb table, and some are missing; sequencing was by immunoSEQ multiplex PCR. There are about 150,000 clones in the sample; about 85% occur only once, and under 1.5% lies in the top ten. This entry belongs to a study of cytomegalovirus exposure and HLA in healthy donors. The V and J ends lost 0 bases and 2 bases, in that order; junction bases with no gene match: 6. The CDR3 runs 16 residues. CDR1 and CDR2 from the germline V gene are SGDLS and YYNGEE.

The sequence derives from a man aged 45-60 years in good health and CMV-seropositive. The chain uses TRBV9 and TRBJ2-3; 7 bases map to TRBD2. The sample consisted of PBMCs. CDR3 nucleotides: TGTGCCAGCAGCGTAGTCCCGGGAGGCTCCACAGATACGCAGTATTTT. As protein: CASSVVPGGSTDTQYF.